The 2 T cell receptor beta chains given below trace back to one sample, sequenced in a study of cytomegalovirus exposure and HLA in healthy donors. The PCR made use of 60 Vbeta and 13 Jbeta primers. Clones were read by immunoSEQ multiplex PCR, and TCRdb kept only the in-frame ones, dropping some. The repertoire holds around 100,000 clones, with 74% as singletons. Sequencing was done on a sample of PBMCs. These receptors were taken from a man between 50 and 59 years old in good health and CMV-seropositive.

The V and J genes are TRBV19 and TRBJ2-7; D is unclear. Per germline, CDR1 LNHDA and CDR2 SQIVND (reference sequence). This CDR3 comprises 12 residues. The V end was cut by 2 bases, the J end by 5 bases, with 7 bases between. CDR3 nucleotide sequence: TGTGCCAGTAGTATAACCGGTAACGAGCAGTACTTC. Encoded protein: CASSITGNEQYF.

This sequence joins TRBV9 and TRBJ2-7; 9 bases align to TRBD1. The J segment lost 5 bases and the V segment lost 3 bases, leaving 9 bases of the junction unmatched. This CDR3 contains 15 residues. The V gene's germline CDR1 is SGDLS and CDR2 YYNGEE. The CDR3 DNA is TGTGCCAGCAGCGGATCCGGGACAGGGATAAACGAGCAGTACTTC. This encodes CASSGSGTGINEQYF. The full variable domain, in which reference TRBV9 and TRBJ2-7 provide the parts outside the CDR3, is DSGVTQTPKHLITATGQRVTLRCSPRSGDLSVYWYQQSLDQGLQFLIQYYNGEERAKGNILERFSAQQFPDLHSELNLSSLELGDSALYFCASSGSGTGINEQYFGPGTRLTVT.